This T cell receptor beta chain was sequenced for a study of naive and memory T cell subsets. CMV status came from CD4+ IFNgamma after overnight CMV lysate stimulation. EMRA cells were CD45RA+CD27-, and effector memory cells CD45RA-CD27-. CDR1 LGHDT and CDR2 YNNKEL come from the germline V gene (reference sequence). The CDR3 covers 16 residues. The V gene lost 0 bases and the J gene lost 4 bases, with 13 bases spanning the gap. Both TRBC1 and TRBC2 were covered by a beta constant-region primer of two equimolar oligonucleotides. Nested alpha and beta constant-region primers with the SP2 primer drove four PCR rounds on ligated cDNA. TCRdb re-derived calls from the UMI-ligation and nested PCR reads in MiXCR, one entry per CDR3 protein. The sample lists more than 6,000 distinct CDR3 sequences; less than 35% were seen once.

The chain uses TRBV3-1 and TRBJ2-1, with TRBD1 as a possible D gene (7 bases). The receptor was derived from a human donor in good health. Sequenced: CD8+ TEMRA cells from blood. Subset denoted: effector memory re-expressing CD45RA, CD45RA+ CD27-. The DNA for the CDR3 is TGTGCCAGCAGCCAAGATATCAGGGGGGATTACAATGAGCAGTTCTTC. Protein: CASSQDIRGDYNEQFF.